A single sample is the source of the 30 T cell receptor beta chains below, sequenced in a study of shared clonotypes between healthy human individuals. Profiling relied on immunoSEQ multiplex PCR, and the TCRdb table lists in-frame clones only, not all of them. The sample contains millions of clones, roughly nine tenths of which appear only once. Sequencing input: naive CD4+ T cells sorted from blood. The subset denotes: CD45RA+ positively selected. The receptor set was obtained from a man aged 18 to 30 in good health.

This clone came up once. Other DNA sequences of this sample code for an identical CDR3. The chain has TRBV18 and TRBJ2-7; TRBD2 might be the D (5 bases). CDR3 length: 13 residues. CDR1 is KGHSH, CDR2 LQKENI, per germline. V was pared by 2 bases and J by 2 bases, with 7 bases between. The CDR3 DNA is TGTGCCAGCTCACCAACGGGGACCTACGAGCAGTACTTC. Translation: CASSPTGTYEQYF.

CDR3 sequence: CASSQDRGSMNTEAFF. The CDR3 region has the DNA TGTGCCAGCAGCCAGGACAGGGGGTCCATGAACACTGAAGCTTTCTTT. The rearrangement joins TRBV7-9 to TRBJ1-1; 10 positions match TRBD1. This CDR3 spans 16 amino acids. CDR1 is SEHNR, CDR2 FQNEAQ, per germline (reference sequence). V gave up 5 bases and J gave up 0 bases; unmatched junction bases: 6.

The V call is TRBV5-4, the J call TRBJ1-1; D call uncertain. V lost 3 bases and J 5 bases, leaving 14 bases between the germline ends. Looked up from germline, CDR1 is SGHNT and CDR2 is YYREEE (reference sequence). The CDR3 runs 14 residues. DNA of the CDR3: TGTGCCAGCAGCTCGCCGGCCGGCCGGACTGAAGCTTTCTTT. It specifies CASSSPAGRTEAFF.

Here the CDR3 reads CASSVVALSTGELFF. The DNA for the CDR3 is TGTGCCAGCAGCGTAGTCGCTTTGAGCACCGGGGAGCTGTTTTTT. The chain couples TRBV9 to TRBJ2-2; no firm D call. This CDR3 is 15 amino acids long. Germline V gene sequence: CDR1 SGDLS, CDR2 YYNGEE. With 0 bases removed from V and 4 bases from J, the gap between germline ends came to 10 bases.

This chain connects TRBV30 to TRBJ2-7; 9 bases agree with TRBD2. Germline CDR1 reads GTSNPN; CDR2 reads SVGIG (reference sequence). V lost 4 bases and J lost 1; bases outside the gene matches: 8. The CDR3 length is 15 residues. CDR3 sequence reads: CAWTFSGGGSYEQYF. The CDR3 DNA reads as TGTGCCTGGACCTTTAGCGGGGGTGGTTCCTACGAGCAGTACTTC.

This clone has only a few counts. Written as DNA, the CDR3 is TGTGCCAGCAGTTTATTCACAGTCTTTGATCGGAGCACTGAAGCTTTCTTT. This sequence encodes CASSLFTVFDRSTEAFF. The rearrangement joins TRBV28 to TRBJ1-1; D remains unclear. Trimming stripped 1 base from V and 4 bases from J, with 19 bases between. The CDR3 has 17 amino acids. Germline-derived CDR1 and CDR2 are MDHEN and SYDVKM.

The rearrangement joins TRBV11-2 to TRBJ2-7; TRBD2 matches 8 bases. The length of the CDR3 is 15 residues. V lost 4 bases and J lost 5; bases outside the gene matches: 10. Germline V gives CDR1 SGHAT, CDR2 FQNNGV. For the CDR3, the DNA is TGTGCCAGCAGCTCCAGACGGAGCGGGAGCCACGAGCAGTACTTC. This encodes CASSSRRSGSHEQYF.

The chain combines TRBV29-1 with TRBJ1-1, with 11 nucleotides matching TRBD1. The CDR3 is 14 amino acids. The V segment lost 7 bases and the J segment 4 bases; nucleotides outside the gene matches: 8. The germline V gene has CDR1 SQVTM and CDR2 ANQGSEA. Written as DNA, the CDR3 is TGCAGCGGTCTGATAGGGACAGGGGGCACTGAAGCTTTCTTT. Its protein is CSGLIGTGGTEAFF.

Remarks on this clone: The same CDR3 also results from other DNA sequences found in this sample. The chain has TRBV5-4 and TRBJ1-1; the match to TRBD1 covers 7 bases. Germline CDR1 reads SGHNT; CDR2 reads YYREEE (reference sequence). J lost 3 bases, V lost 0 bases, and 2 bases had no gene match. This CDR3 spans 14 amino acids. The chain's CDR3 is CASSLGRGDTEAFF. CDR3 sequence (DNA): TGTGCCAGCAGCTTGGGCAGGGGGGACACTGAAGCTTTCTTT.

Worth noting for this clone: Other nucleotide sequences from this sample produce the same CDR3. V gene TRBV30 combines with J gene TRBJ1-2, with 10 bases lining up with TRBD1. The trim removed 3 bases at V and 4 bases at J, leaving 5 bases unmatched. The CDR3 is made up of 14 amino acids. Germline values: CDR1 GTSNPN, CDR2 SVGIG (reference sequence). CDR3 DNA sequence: TGTGCCTGGAGCCCGGGACAGGGGATCTATGGCTACACCTTC. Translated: CAWSPGQGIYGYTF.

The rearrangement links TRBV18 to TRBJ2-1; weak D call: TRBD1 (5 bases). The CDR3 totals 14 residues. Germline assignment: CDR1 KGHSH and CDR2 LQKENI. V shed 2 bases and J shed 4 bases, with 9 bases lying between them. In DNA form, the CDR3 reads TGTGCCAGCTCACCAATTCAGGGATACAATGAGCAGTTCTTC. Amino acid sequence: CASSPIQGYNEQFF.

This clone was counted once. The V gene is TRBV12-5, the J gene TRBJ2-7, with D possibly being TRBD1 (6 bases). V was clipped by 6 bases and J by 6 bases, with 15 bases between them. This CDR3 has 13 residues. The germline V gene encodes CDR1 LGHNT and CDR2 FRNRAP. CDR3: CASGLRQDGEQYF. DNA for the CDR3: TGTGCTAGTGGGTTGAGACAGGACGGCGAGCAGTACTTC.

The DNA for the CDR3 is TGTGCCAGCAGCTTGGATAGCGGGCCCCGCTCCTACGAGCAGTACTTC. Translated: CASSLDSGPRSYEQYF. The V call is TRBV5-8, the J call TRBJ2-7, with 7 nucleotides matching TRBD2. Germline lookup yields CDR1 SGHTS and CDR2 YDEGEE. J gave up 0 bases and V 0 bases, and 6 bases lay outside the gene matches. There are 16 residues in the CDR3.

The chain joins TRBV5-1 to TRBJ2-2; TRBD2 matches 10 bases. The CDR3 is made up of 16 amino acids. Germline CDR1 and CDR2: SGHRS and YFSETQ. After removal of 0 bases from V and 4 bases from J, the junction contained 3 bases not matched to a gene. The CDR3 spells CASSLVLAGSTGELFF. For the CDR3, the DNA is TGCGCCAGCAGCTTGGTACTAGCGGGGTCCACCGGGGAGCTGTTTTTT.

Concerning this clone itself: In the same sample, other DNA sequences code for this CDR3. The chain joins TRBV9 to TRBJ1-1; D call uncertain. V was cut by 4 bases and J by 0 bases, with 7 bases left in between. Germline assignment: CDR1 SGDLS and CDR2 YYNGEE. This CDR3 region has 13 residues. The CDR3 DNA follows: TGTGCCAGCAGCCCCCGCATGAACACTGAAGCTTTCTTT. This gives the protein CASSPRMNTEAFF.

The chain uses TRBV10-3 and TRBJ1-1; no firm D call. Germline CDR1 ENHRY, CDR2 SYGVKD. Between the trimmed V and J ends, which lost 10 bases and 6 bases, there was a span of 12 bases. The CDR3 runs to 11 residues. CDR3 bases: TGTGCCACCCTTTCAGAGGCTGAAGCTTTCTTT. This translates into CATLSEAEAFF.

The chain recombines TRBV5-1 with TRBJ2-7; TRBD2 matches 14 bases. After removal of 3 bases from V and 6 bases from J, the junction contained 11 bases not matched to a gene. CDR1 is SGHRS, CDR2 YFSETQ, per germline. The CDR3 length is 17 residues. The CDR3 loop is CASSSGTSGRWGREQYF. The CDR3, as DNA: TGCGCCAGCAGCTCAGGGACTAGCGGGAGATGGGGTCGCGAGCAGTACTTC.

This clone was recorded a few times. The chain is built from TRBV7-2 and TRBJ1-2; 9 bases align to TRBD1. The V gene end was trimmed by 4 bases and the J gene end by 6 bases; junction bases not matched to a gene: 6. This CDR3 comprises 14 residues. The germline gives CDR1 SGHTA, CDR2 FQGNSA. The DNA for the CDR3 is TGTGCCAGCAGCTCCAAACAGGGGGCCGATGGCTACACCTTC. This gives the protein CASSSKQGADGYTF.

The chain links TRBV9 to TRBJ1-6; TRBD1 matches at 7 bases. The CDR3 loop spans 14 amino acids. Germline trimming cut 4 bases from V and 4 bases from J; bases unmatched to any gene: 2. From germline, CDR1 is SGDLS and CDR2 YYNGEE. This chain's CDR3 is CASSQGQYNSPLHF. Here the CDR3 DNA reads TGTGCCAGCAGCCAGGGACAGTATAATTCACCCCTCCACTTT.

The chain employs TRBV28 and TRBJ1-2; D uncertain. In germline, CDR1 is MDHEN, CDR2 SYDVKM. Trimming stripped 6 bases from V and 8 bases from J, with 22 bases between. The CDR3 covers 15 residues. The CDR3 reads CASSPLEAFSGGYTF. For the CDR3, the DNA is TGTGCCAGCAGCCCCCTGGAGGCCTTCTCCGGAGGCTACACCTTC.

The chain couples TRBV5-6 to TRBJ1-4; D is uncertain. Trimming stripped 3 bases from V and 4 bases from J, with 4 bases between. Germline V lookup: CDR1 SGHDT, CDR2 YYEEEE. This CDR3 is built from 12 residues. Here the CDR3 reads CASSSLNEKLFF. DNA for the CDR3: TGTGCCAGCAGCTCCCTTAATGAAAAACTGTTTTTT.

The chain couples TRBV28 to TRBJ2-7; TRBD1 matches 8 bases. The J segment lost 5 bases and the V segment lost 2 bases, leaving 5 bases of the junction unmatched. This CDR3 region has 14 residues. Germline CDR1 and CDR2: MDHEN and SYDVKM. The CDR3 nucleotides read TGTGCCAGCAGTTTAGGGACAGGCCTAAACGAGCAGTACTTC. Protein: CASSLGTGLNEQYF.

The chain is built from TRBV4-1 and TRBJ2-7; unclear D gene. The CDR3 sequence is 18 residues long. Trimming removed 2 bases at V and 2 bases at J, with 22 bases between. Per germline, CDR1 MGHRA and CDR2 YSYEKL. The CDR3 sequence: CASSQSPLSNPFPYEQYF. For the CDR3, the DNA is TGCGCCAGCAGCCAAAGCCCTCTTAGTAATCCATTCCCCTACGAGCAGTACTTC.

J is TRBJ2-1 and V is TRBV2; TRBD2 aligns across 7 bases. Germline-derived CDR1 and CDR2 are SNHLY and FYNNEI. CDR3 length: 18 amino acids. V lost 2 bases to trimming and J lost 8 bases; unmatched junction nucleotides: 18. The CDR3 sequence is CASSEIPLLAAGGDEQFF. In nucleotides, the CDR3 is TGTGCCAGCAGTGAAATACCCCTCCTAGCGGCAGGCGGAGATGAGCAGTTCTTC.

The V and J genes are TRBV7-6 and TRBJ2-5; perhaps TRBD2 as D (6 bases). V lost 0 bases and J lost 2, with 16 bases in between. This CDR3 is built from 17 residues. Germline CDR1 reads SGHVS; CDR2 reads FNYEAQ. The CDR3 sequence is CASSLATASAQQETQYF. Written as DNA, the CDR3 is TGTGCCAGCAGCTTAGCGACGGCTAGCGCCCAGCAAGAGACCCAGTACTTC.

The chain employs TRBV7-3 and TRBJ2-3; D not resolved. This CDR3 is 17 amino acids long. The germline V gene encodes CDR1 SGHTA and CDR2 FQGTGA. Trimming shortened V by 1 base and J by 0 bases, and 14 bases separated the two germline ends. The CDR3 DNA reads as TGTGCCAGCAGCTTAAGGTCGCCAGGTTCTAGCACAGATACGCAGTATTTT. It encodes CASSLRSPGSSTDTQYF.

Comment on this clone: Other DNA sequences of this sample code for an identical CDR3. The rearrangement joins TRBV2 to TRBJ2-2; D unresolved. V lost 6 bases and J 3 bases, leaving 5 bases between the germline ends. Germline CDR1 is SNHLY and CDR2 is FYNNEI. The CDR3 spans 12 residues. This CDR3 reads CASRGDTGELFF. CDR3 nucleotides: TGTGCCAGCAGGGGTGACACCGGGGAGCTGTTTTTT.

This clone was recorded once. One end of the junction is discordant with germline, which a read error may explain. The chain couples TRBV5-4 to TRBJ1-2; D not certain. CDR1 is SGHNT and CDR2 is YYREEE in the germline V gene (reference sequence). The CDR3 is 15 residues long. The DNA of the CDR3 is TGTGCCGGCAGCTTAGGAGGGCCCACTAACTATGGCTACACCTTC. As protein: CAGSLGGPTNYGYTF.

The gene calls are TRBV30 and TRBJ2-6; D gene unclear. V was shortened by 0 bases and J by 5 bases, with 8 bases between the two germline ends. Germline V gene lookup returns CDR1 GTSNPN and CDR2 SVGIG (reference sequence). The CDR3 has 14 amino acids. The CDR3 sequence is CAWSVLARANVLTF. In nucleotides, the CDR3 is TGTGCCTGGAGTGTCCTGGCGCGGGCCAACGTCCTGACTTTC.

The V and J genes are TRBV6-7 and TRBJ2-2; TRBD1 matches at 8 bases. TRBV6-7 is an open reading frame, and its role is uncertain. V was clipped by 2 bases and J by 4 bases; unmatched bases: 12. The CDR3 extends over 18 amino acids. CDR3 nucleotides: TGTGCCAGCAGTTACATAAGGACAGGGAAATGTAGCACCGGGGAGCTGTTTTTT. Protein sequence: CASSYIRTGKCSTGELFF.